Shown below are 23 T cell receptor beta chains from a single sample sequenced in a study of T cell responses to AZD1222 COVID-19 vaccine. The method was immunoSEQ multiplex PCR; TCRdb's version includes in-frame clones alone and lacks a portion of them. The sample includes 130,000 or so clones, around 83% of them seen just once. Sequenced material: peripheral blood, taken on day 0 of AZD1222 vaccination. These TCRs come from an adult in good health.

This clone is a singleton in its sample. The chain is built from TRBV29-1 and TRBJ1-1; D is perhaps TRBD1 (5 bases). Germline values: CDR1 SQVTM, CDR2 ANQGSEA. This CDR3 is built from 12 residues. Trimming left V 5 bases short and J 7 bases short, with 14 bases between. The CDR3 bases are TGCAGCGTTTCGGGGGGAACGGATGAAGCTTTCTTT. This encodes CSVSGGTDEAFF.

The V gene is TRBV2, the J gene TRBJ1-2; tentatively, D is TRBD1 (5 bases). V dropped 3 bases and J dropped 5 bases, with 7 bases sitting between them. Germline CDR1 and CDR2: SNHLY and FYNNEI. The CDR3 is 12 amino acids. The CDR3 DNA follows: TGTGCCAGCAGTGACAGGGTATATGGCTACACCTTC. This sequence encodes CASSDRVYGYTF.

This chain's CDR3 is CASSFGGRGSNQPQHF. The CDR3 DNA sequence: TGTGCCAGCAGTTTCGGGGGCAGGGGTTCAAATCAGCCCCAGCATTTT. The chain is built from TRBV28 and TRBJ1-5; possibly TRBD1 for D (6 bases). Germline-derived CDR1 and CDR2 are MDHEN and SYDVKM. V dropped 3 bases and J dropped 4 bases, with 16 bases sitting between them. The CDR3 totals 16 residues. The full variable domain, completed using reference TRBV28 and TRBJ1-5, is DVKVTQSSRYLVKRTGEKVFLECVQDMDHENMFWYRQDPGLGLRLIYFSYDVKMKEKGDIPEGYSVSREKKERFSLILESASTNQTSMYLCASSFGGRGSNQPQHFGDGTRLSIL.

This clone has just a few counts. Because the CDR3's place on the DNA is in doubt, the DNA is left out and the CDR3 is given as listed by TCRdb. V is TRBV6-6 and J is TRBJ1-6; whether TRBD1, the table's D call, matches the DNA was not checked. CDR1 and CDR2 from the germline V gene are MNHNY and SVGAGI (reference sequence). The CDR3 has 23 residues if both end residues are counted. This CDR3 is CASSSSGTWGFTPPLSQRSPLHF.

This chain links TRBV19 with TRBJ1-3, with TRBD1 as a possible D gene (6 bases). The CDR3 totals 13 residues. Germline V CDR1 and CDR2: LNHDA, SQIVND (reference sequence). Trimming left V 5 bases short and J 8 bases short, with 13 bases between. CDR3 in amino acids: CASSSQQGHTIYF. The CDR3 DNA reads TGTGCCAGTAGTTCGCAACAGGGCCACACCATATATTTT.

The gene calls are TRBV7-9 and TRBJ2-5; no reliable D call. Trimming left V 2 bases short and J 0 bases short, with 13 bases between. This CDR3 has 16 residues. Germline CDR1 is SEHNR and CDR2 is FQNEAQ (reference sequence). CDR3 nucleotides: TGTGCCAGCAGCTTAATGGACCGATGGTACCAAGAGACCCAGTACTTC. Its translation is CASSLMDRWYQETQYF.

J is TRBJ2-1 and V is TRBV19; 10 bases agree with TRBD1. Germline values: CDR1 LNHDA, CDR2 SQIVND (reference sequence). This CDR3 is built from 16 residues. V shed 5 bases, J shed 5 bases, and the junction held 9 bases outside the gene matches. The CDR3 bases are TGTGCCAGTAGTTCGCGACAGGGGGCGTTAGACAATGAGCAGTTCTTC. This encodes CASSSRQGALDNEQFF. Looking up the rest from reference TRBV19 and TRBJ2-1 gives the full variable domain: DGGITQSPKYLFRKEGQNVTLSCEQNLNHDAMYWYRQDPGQGLRLIYYSQIVNDFQKGDIAEGYSVSREKKESFPLTVTSAQKNPTAFYLCASSSRQGALDNEQFFGPGTRLTVL.

This chain connects TRBV27 to TRBJ1-5, with a weak D call TRBD1 (6 bases). V was clipped by 6 bases and J by 2 bases, with 14 bases between them. In germline, CDR1 is MNHEY, CDR2 SMNVEV (reference sequence). The CDR3 has 15 residues. This chain's CDR3 is CASRVGGAGNQPQHF. The CDR3 nucleotides read TGTGCCAGCAGGGTTGGGGGCGCGGGCAATCAGCCCCAGCATTTT.

The chain employs TRBV5-4 and TRBJ2-5, with a weak D call TRBD2 (5 bases). The V and J ends lost 4 bases and 0 bases respectively, with 10 bases between them. This CDR3 contains 14 residues. Germline CDR1 is SGHNT and CDR2 is YYREEE (reference sequence). CDR3 sequence: CASSPSRDQETQYF. Written as DNA, the CDR3 is TGTGCCAGCAGCCCCTCGAGGGACCAAGAGACCCAGTACTTC.

The rearrangement uses TRBV28 and TRBJ2-7; D not certain. Trimming stripped 8 bases from V and 2 bases from J, with 16 bases between. Germline V gene lookup returns CDR1 MDHEN and CDR2 SYDVKM. The CDR3 consists of 14 residues. The CDR3 reads CASLNRVLPYEQYF. The CDR3 DNA is TGTGCCAGCCTCAACCGGGTTCTGCCCTACGAGCAGTACTTC.

This clone has more than one count but fewer than ten. This sequence joins TRBV5-1 and TRBJ2-3, with 12 positions matching TRBD1. After removal of 8 bases from V and 5 bases from J, the junction contained 12 bases not matched to a gene. This CDR3 comprises 16 residues. Germline CDR1 and CDR2: SGHRS and YFSETQ. The CDR3 protein is CASHDPGQGAGDTQYF. The CDR3 DNA follows: TGCGCCAGTCATGATCCGGGACAGGGGGCTGGAGATACGCAGTATTTT.

This clone occurred once. This chain joins TRBV11-2 and TRBJ1-1; no definite D call. This CDR3 has 15 residues. Looked up from germline, CDR1 is SGHAT and CDR2 is FQNNGV. The V and J ends lost 1 base and 4 bases respectively, with 13 bases between them. The CDR3 sequence is CASSLAPGRITEAFF. The DNA for the CDR3 is TGTGCCAGCAGCTTAGCTCCGGGTAGGATCACTGAAGCTTTCTTT.

The rearrangement joins TRBV25-1 to TRBJ1-2; D unresolved. The CDR3 extends over 12 amino acids. V shed 3 bases and J shed 5 bases, with 7 bases lying between them. Germline V lookup: CDR1 MGHDK, CDR2 SYGVNS. CDR3 sequence reads: CASSDYTYGYTF. CDR3 bases: TGTGCCAGCAGTGATTACACTTATGGCTACACCTTC.

This rearrangement joins TRBV28 to TRBJ1-2; TRBD1 aligns across 9 bases. V was pared by 5 bases and J by 7 bases, with 5 bases of the junction left unmatched. Germline V gives CDR1 MDHEN, CDR2 SYDVKM. The CDR3 totals 13 residues. CDR3 nucleotides: TGTGCCAGCAGTGGGGACAGGGTCGGTGGCTACACCTTC. Its translation is CASSGDRVGGYTF.

V is TRBV1 and J is TRBJ2-7; TRBD1 is the table's D call and was not checked against the DNA. TRBV1 counts as a pseudogene. There are 17 residues in the CDR3. The CDR3 sequence is CTSSQGGPDRGHYEQYF. The DNA for the CDR3 is TGCACCAGCAGCCAAGGGGGACCGGACAGGGGGCATTACGAGCAGTACTTC.

CDR3 loop: CASSLLHSTDTQYF. CDR3 in DNA: TGCGCCAGCAGCTTGCTCCACAGCACAGATACGCAGTATTTT. V is TRBV5-1 and J is TRBJ2-3; D remains ambiguous. The germline V gene has CDR1 SGHRS and CDR2 YFSETQ. Deletions cut 1 base from V and 0 bases from J, with 6 bases between. The CDR3 has 14 amino acids. Variable domain in full (rest from reference TRBV5-1 and TRBJ2-3): KAGVTQTPRYLIKTRGQQVTLSCSPISGHRSVSWYQQTPGQGLQFLFEYFSETQRNKGNFPGRFSGRQFSNSRSEMNVSTLELGDSALYLCASSLLHSTDTQYFGPGTRLTVL.

The chain combines TRBV7-9 with TRBJ1-3; TRBD1 aligns across 12 bases. Germline V lookup: CDR1 SEHNR, CDR2 FQNEAQ (reference sequence). The CDR3 runs to 16 residues. V gave up 5 bases and J gave up 2 bases; unmatched junction bases: 4. CDR3 bases: TGTGCCAGCAGCGCGGGACAGGGGGCAACTGGAAACACCATATATTTT. It yields the protein CASSAGQGATGNTIYF. Using reference TRBV7-9 and TRBJ1-3 for the parts outside the CDR3, the full variable domain is DTGVSQNPRHKITKRGQNVTFRCDPISEHNRLYWYRQTLGQGPEFLTYFQNEAQLEKSRLLSDRFSAERPKGSFSTLEIQRTEQGDSAMYLCASSAGQGATGNTIYFGEGSWLTVV.

The V call is TRBV27, the J call TRBJ1-2; 10 bases line up with TRBD1. This CDR3 comprises 14 residues. Germline CDR1 reads MNHEY; CDR2 reads SMNVEV (reference sequence). The J segment lost 8 bases and the V segment lost 3 bases, leaving 6 bases of the junction unmatched. The CDR3 here is CASSFTGTGDGYTF. The CDR3 DNA reads as TGTGCCAGCAGTTTCACCGGGACAGGGGACGGCTACACCTTC.

The rearrangement links TRBV7-2 to TRBJ2-7; 13 bases are a match to TRBD2. The V gene end was trimmed by 9 bases and the J gene end by 5 bases; junction bases not matched to a gene: 13. CDR1 is SGHTA and CDR2 is FQGNSA in the germline V gene. The CDR3 sequence is 16 residues long. CDR3: CASQLAGGPETHEQYF. The CDR3 DNA reads TGTGCCAGTCAACTAGCGGGGGGGCCGGAGACCCACGAGCAGTACTTC.

This clone was seen once. The V call is TRBV2, the J call TRBJ1-3; 8 bases match TRBD1. CDR3 length: 14 residues. The V gene end was trimmed by 6 bases and the J gene end by 2 bases; junction bases not matched to a gene: 3. Germline loops: CDR1 SNHLY, CDR2 FYNNEI. The DNA of the CDR3 is TGTGCCAGCAGCGAGACAGGGGCTGGAAACACCATATATTTT. Protein product: CASSETGAGNTIYF.

The chain employs TRBV7-8 and TRBJ2-7; D unresolved. Germline values: CDR1 SGHVS, CDR2 FQNEAQ. Trimming left V 4 bases short and J 5 bases short, with 15 bases between. This CDR3 comprises 14 residues. The CDR3 region is CASSSPTYNHEQYF. CDR3 bases: TGTGCCAGCAGCTCCCCCACCTACAACCACGAGCAGTACTTC.

This sequence joins TRBV30 and TRBJ2-7; TRBD2 matches at 10 bases. The trim removed 0 bases at V and 2 bases at J, leaving 4 bases unmatched. The germline gives CDR1 GTSNPN, CDR2 SVGIG (reference sequence). This CDR3 spans 15 amino acids. The chain's CDR3 is CAWSVPSGRAYEQYF. The CDR3 DNA is TGTGCCTGGAGTGTACCCAGCGGGAGGGCCTACGAGCAGTACTTC. Using reference TRBV30 and TRBJ2-7 for the parts outside the CDR3, the full variable domain is SQTIHQWPATLVQPVGSPLSLECTVEGTSNPNLYWYRQAAGRGLQLLFYSVGIGQISSEVPQNLSASRPQDRQFILSSKKLLLSDSGFYLCAWSVPSGRAYEQYFGPGTRLTVT.

The gene calls are TRBV11-3 and TRBJ2-1; D gene ambiguous. CDR3 length: 13 residues. Trimming took off 1 base at V and 7 bases at J, with 8 bases between the two ends. CDR1 SGHNT and CDR2 YENEEA come from the germline V gene. CDR3 loop: CASSLGAENEQFF. The CDR3, as DNA: TGTGCCAGCAGCTTAGGCGCGGAAAATGAGCAGTTCTTC.